Listed here are 10 T cell receptor beta chains from one sample, sequenced in a study of blood T cell repertoires in COVID-19. Sequencing was performed with immunoSEQ multiplex PCR; in TCRdb, only in-frame clones are kept and a portion is missing. Seen here are approximately 100,000 clones, almost 90% observed once, and the top ten hold around 3.5%. Material: peripheral blood. The source is a human donor in a cohort sampled during active COVID-19.

The chain couples TRBV18 to TRBJ2-1; 8 bases agree with TRBD2. The length of the CDR3 is 15 residues. V lost 6 bases to trimming and J lost 6 bases; unmatched junction nucleotides: 10. Germline V lookup: CDR1 KGHSH, CDR2 LQKENI. CDR3 sequence: CASSPGGGTSNEQFF. The CDR3 region has the DNA TGTGCCAGCTCTCCCGGGGGAGGGACTAGCAATGAGCAGTTCTTC.

This chain connects TRBV6-5 to TRBJ2-7; TRBD2 matches 8 bases. The CDR3 has 15 amino acids. Germline V CDR1 and CDR2: MNHEY, SVGAGI. The V and J ends lost 5 bases and 7 bases, in that order; junction bases with no gene match: 13. The DNA for the CDR3 is TGTGCCAGCAGTCCTCGTCTAGCGGGTAGGGATGAGCAGTACTTC. Translated: CASSPRLAGRDEQYF.

The chain recombines TRBV7-9 with TRBJ2-2; TRBD1 aligns across 8 bases. Trimming cost V 4 bases and J 4 bases; bases outside gene matches: 8. The CDR3 is 16 amino acids. Germline V CDR1 and CDR2: SEHNR, FQNEAQ (reference sequence). CDR3 loop: CASSSDRDRFTGELFF. The CDR3 DNA reads as TGTGCCAGCAGCTCTGACCGGGACAGGTTCACCGGGGAGCTGTTTTTT.

The chain has TRBV4-3 and TRBJ2-2; perhaps TRBD1 as D (6 bases). Trimming left V 3 bases short and J 1 base short, with 12 bases between. Per the germline V gene, CDR1 is LGHNA and CDR2 is YSLEER. The CDR3 is 16 amino acids. The CDR3 sequence is CASSQLGHGNTGELFF. The DNA for the CDR3 is TGCGCCAGCAGCCAGCTGGGACATGGGAACACCGGGGAGCTGTTTTTT.

The chain carries TRBV19 and TRBJ1-5; the match to TRBD1 covers 7 bases. This CDR3 has 14 residues. Germline assignment: CDR1 LNHDA and CDR2 SQIVND (reference sequence). The junction had 11 bases not matched to a gene; V was cut back by 6 bases and J by 9 bases. This CDR3 reads CASSNRGELRPQHF. CDR3 in DNA: TGTGCCAGTAGCAACAGGGGTGAGTTGAGGCCCCAGCATTTT.

The genes are TRBV18 and TRBJ2-1; D not resolved. The CDR3 has 16 amino acids. Germline CDR1 and CDR2: KGHSH and LQKENI. Trimming took 4 bases from V and 8 from J, leaving 21 bases between them. The CDR3 DNA reads as TGTGCCAGCTCACGTTGGAGTACCGCTGAAATGGATGAGCAGTTCTTC. Encoded protein: CASSRWSTAEMDEQFF. Filled out from reference TRBV18 and TRBJ2-1, the complete variable domain reads NAGVMQNPRHLVRRRGQEARLRCSPMKGHSHVYWYRQLPEEGLKFMVYLQKENIIDESGMPKERFSAEFPKEGPSILRIQQVVRGDSAAYFCASSRWSTAEMDEQFFGPGTRLTVL.

The rearrangement links TRBV10-3 to TRBJ2-7, with 8 bases aligning to TRBD1. V was clipped by 8 bases and J by 2 bases; unmatched bases: 8. There are 14 residues in the CDR3. Germline V gene sequence: CDR1 ENHRY, CDR2 SYGVKD. The CDR3 DNA follows: TGTGCCATCCGAATGGACAGGGACGCCTACGAGCAGTACTTC. Protein sequence: CAIRMDRDAYEQYF.

The V and J genes are TRBV6-2 or TRBV6-3 and TRBJ2-5; perhaps TRBD1 as D (6 bases). This CDR3 contains 15 residues. Trimming shortened V by 6 bases and J by 9 bases, and 23 bases separated the two germline ends. Per the germline V gene, CDR1 is MNHEY and CDR2 is SVGEGT. The chain's CDR3 is CASSLGHKPFGAQYF. DNA for the CDR3: TGTGCCAGCAGCCTGGGACACAAGCCCTTTGGAGCCCAGTACTTC.

V usage is TRBV6-5 and J usage is TRBJ2-1, with TRBD1 identical over 7 bases. This CDR3 spans 15 amino acids. The trim removed 5 bases at V and 8 bases at J, leaving 12 bases unmatched. Germline CDR1 is MNHEY and CDR2 is SVGAGI. This chain's CDR3 is CASSPLTGLTHEQFF. CDR3 nucleotides: TGTGCCAGCAGTCCCCTGACAGGGCTAACTCATGAGCAGTTCTTC.

This clone was seen only a few times. The chain is built from TRBV19 and TRBJ1-5; D remains unclear. V was trimmed by 2 bases and J by 0 bases, leaving 20 bases between them. CDR1 and CDR2 from the germline V gene are LNHDA and SQIVND (reference sequence). The CDR3 has 19 amino acids. The CDR3: CASSIWGGRDFYSNQPQHF. As DNA, the CDR3 is TGTGCCAGTAGTATATGGGGAGGGCGAGACTTTTATAGCAATCAGCCCCAGCATTTT.